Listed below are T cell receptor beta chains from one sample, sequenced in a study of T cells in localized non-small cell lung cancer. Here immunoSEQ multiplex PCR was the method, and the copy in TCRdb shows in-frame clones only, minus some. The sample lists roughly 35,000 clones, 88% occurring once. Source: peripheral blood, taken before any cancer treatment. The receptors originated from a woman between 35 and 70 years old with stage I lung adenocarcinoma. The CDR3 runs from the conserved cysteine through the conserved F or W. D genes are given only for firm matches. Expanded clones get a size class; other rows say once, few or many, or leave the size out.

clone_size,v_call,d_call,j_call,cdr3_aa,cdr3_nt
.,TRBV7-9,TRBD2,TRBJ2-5,CASKRGDQETQYF,TGTGCCAGCAAACGGGGGGACCAAGAGACCCAGTACTTC
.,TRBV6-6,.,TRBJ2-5,CASGWQLKETQYF,TGTGCCAGCGGCTGGCAGCTGAAAGAGACCCAGTACTTC
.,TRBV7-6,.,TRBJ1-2,CASSLSEGIGYTF,TGTGCCAGCAGCTTATCGGAGGGAATTGGCTACACCTTC
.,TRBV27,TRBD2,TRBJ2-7,CASKRLAGELYEQYF,TGTGCCAGCAAGCGGCTAGCGGGAGAACTCTACGAGCAGTACTTC
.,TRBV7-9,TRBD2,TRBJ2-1,CASSLTSGASYNEQFF,TGTGCCAGCAGCTTGACTAGCGGGGCTTCCTACAATGAGCAGTTCTTC
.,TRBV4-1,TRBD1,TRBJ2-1,CASSRWTSQGSRSYNEQFF,TGCGCCAGCAGCCGATGGACATCACAGGGGTCCCGCTCCTACAATGAGCAGTTCTTC
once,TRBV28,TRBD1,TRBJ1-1,CASSLSRQGPEAFF,TGTGCCAGCAGTTTATCGAGACAGGGCCCTGAAGCTTTCTTT
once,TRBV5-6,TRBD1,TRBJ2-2,CASSLRTGWSGELFF,TGTGCCAGCAGCTTGAGGACAGGGTGGTCCGGGGAGCTGTTTTTT
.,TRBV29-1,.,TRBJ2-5,CSVKLARETQYF,TGCAGCGTGAAACTAGCTAGGGAGACCCAGTACTTC
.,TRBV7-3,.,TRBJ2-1,CASSLAQDSQLNEQFF,TGTGCCAGCAGCTTGGCCCAGGACAGCCAACTCAATGAGCAGTTCTTC
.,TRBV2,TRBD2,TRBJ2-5,CASRAGWTSGKETQYF,TGTGCCAGCAGGGCGGGATGGACTAGCGGAAAAGAGACCCAGTACTTC
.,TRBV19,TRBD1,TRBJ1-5,CASSNQGAEGNQPQHF,TGTGCCAGTAGCAACCAGGGGGCGGAGGGCAATCAGCCCCAGCATTTT
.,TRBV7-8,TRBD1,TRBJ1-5,CASSSGTGSYSNQPQHF,TGTGCCAGCAGCTCGGGGACAGGGAGCTATAGCAATCAGCCCCAGCATTTT
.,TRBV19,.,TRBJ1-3,CASSISGNGNTIYF,TGTGCCAGTAGTATTTCGGGAAATGGAAACACCATATATTTT
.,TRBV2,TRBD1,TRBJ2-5,CASSLGQAPGTQYF,TGTGCCAGCAGTCTTGGACAGGCCCCGGGGACCCAGTACTTC
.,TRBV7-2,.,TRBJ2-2,CASSLVPFGELFF,TGTGCCAGCAGCTTAGTGCCTTTCGGGGAGCTGTTTTTT
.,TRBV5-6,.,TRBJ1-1,CASSLNTEAFF,TGTGCCAGCAGCTTGAACACTGAAGCTTTCTTT
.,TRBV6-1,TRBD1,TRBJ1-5,CASSVNTGEGNQPQHF,TGTGCCAGCAGTGTAAATACAGGGGAAGGCAATCAGCCCCAGCATTTT
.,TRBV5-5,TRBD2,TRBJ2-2,CASSLVAGVSTGELFF,TGTGCCAGCAGCTTGGTAGCGGGGGTTTCCACCGGGGAGCTGTTTTTT
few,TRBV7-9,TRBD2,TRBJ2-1,CASSFPPRLAGNQNEQFF,TGTGCCAGCAGCTTCCCCCCCCGACTAGCGGGAAACCAAAATGAGCAGTTCTTC
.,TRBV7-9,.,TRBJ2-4,CASSFKETILYF,TGTGCCAGCAGCTTTAAGGAGACTATACTGTACTTC
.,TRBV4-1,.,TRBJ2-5,CASSQSRGETQYF,TGCGCCAGCAGCCAGTCGCGGGGAGAGACCCAGTACTTC
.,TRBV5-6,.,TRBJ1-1,CASSWVSVSNTEAFF,TGTGCCAGCAGCTGGGTATCGGTGTCTAACACTGAAGCTTTCTTT
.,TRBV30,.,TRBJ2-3,CAWSIGVGTDTQYF,TGTGCCTGGAGTATTGGGGTGGGCACAGATACGCAGTATTTT
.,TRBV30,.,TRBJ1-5,CAWSVRVGNQPQHF,TGTGCCTGGAGTGTTAGGGTGGGCAATCAGCCCCAGCATTTT
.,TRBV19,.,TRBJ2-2,CASSRLVRGTGELFF,TGTGCCAGTAGTAGACTAGTTAGGGGCACCGGGGAGCTGTTTTTT
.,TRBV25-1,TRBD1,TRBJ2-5,CASSRGQGAGETQYF,TGTGCCAGCAGCCGGGGACAGGGGGCGGGAGAGACCCAGTACTTC
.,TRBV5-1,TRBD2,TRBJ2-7,CASSPGLAGVTYEQYF,TGCGCCAGCAGCCCCGGACTAGCGGGAGTTACGTACGAGCAGTACTTC
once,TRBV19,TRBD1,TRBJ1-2,CASPDRHGYTF,TGTGCCAGTCCGGACAGGCATGGCTACACCTTC
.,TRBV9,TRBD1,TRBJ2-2,CASREGQGGTGELFF,TGTGCCAGCAGGGAGGGACAGGGGGGCACCGGGGAGCTGTTTTTT